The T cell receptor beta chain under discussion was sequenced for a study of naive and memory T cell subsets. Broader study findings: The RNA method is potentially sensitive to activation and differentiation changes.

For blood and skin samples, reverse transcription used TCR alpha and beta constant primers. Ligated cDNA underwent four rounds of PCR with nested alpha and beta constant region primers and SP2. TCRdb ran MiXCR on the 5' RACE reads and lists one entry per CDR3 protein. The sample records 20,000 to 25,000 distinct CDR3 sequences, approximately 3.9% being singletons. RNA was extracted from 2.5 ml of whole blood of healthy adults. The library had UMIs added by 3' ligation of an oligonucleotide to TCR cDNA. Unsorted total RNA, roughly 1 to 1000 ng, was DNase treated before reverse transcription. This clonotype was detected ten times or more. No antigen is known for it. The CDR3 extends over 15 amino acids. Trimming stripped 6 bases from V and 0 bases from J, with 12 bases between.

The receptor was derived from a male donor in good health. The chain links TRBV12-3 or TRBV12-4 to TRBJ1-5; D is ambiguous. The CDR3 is CASSGRFYSNQPQHF. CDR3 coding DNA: TGTGCCAGCAGCGGGAGATTCTATAGCAATCAGCCCCAGCATTTT.